These 30 T cell receptor beta chains were all obtained from the same sample, sequenced in a study of OX40 agonist ivuxolimab in advanced cancers. TCRdb's copy holds only in-frame clones and misses some; the assay was immunoSEQ multiplex PCR. In the table there are roughly 130,000 clones, just over 90% of which are singletons. The sample here was CD4+ or CD8+ T cells sorted from blood, taken in a trial of the OX40 agonist ivuxolimab. The receptors shown here come from an adult with an advanced solid tumor such as melanoma, head and neck, liver or kidney cancer.

The rearrangement joins TRBV6-5 to TRBJ1-6; a possible D gene is TRBD1 (6 bases). The CDR3 is 14 residues long. Germline CDR1 reads MNHEY; CDR2 reads SVGAGI. V shed 2 bases and J shed 9 bases, with 11 bases lying between them. CDR3 sequence: CASSYGQIFSPLHF. The CDR3 bases are TGTGCCAGCAGTTACGGACAGATCTTTTCACCCCTCCACTTT.

This chain connects TRBV10-2 to TRBJ2-5; a weak D match, TRBD1 (5 bases). V lost 0 bases to trimming and J lost 4 bases, with 9 bases between them. The CDR3 totals 14 residues. Germline CDR1 is WSHSY and CDR2 is SAAADI. This CDR3 is CASSESGDRETQYF. The CDR3 coding sequence is TGCGCCAGCAGTGAGTCCGGAGACAGAGAGACCCAGTACTTC.

J is TRBJ1-6 and V is TRBV6-4; D is uncertain. V lost 0 bases and J lost 11, with 14 bases in between. Germline CDR1 MRHNA, CDR2 SNTAGT. This CDR3 is built from 15 residues. CDR3 DNA sequence: TGTGCCAGCAGTGACTCAACGGATGGCCAAACACCCCTCCACTTT. It encodes CASSDSTDGQTPLHF.

The CDR3 sequence is CASSLGTSGRVGDIQYF. The CDR3 DNA reads as TGTGCCAGCAGCTTAGGGACTAGCGGGAGGGTTGGAGACATTCAGTACTTC. The rearrangement joins TRBV7-9 to TRBJ2-4; 15 bases match TRBD2. Trimming removed 1 base from V and 8 bases from J; junction bases left unmatched: 6. The CDR3 is 17 amino acids. Germline V gives CDR1 SEHNR, CDR2 FQNEAQ (reference sequence). Complete variable domain (other parts from reference TRBV7-9 and TRBJ2-4): DTGVSQNPRHKITKRGQNVTFRCDPISEHNRLYWYRQTLGQGPEFLTYFQNEAQLEKSRLLSDRFSAERPKGSFSTLEIQRTEQGDSAMYLCASSLGTSGRVGDIQYFGAGTRLSVL.

The chain carries TRBV5-4 and TRBJ2-5; 8 bases are shared with TRBD2. Losses at the gene ends were 2 bases for V and 1 base for J; bases not matched to a gene: 13. The V gene's germline CDR1 is SGHNT and CDR2 YYREEE (reference sequence). CDR3 length: 18 residues. CDR3 DNA sequence: TGTGCCAGCAGCTTCCCAACGGGGGGGGCCGGGGGCCAAGAGACCCAGTACTTC. Translating gives CASSFPTGGAGGQETQYF.

The chain is built from TRBV6-1 and TRBJ1-4; tentative D call: TRBD1 (5 bases). Trimming stripped 6 bases from V and 0 bases from J, with 8 bases between. The V gene's germline CDR1 is MNHNS and CDR2 SASEGT. The CDR3 contains 14 residues. This chain's CDR3 is CASSEGPTNEKLFF. Written as DNA, the CDR3 is TGTGCCAGCAGCGAGGGACCAACTAATGAAAAACTGTTTTTT.

This clone was seen only once. The V and J genes are TRBV19 and TRBJ1-2, with TRBD1 identical over 8 bases. The germline V gene has CDR1 LNHDA and CDR2 SQIVND (reference sequence). V lost 5 bases, J lost 4 bases, and 9 bases stayed unmatched. The CDR3 has 15 amino acids. CDR3 region: CASSPGQEITYGYTF. CDR3 DNA: TGTGCCAGTAGTCCGGGACAGGAGATTACCTATGGCTACACCTTC.

This chain uses TRBV9 with TRBJ2-1, with D possibly TRBD2 on 7 matching bases. The V gene's germline CDR1 is SGDLS and CDR2 YYNGEE. V shed 1 base and J shed 1 base, with 12 bases lying between them. The CDR3 has 16 amino acids. The CDR3 DNA is TGTGCCAGCAGCGTATTGGGGGGGCTTTCCTACAATGAGCAGTTCTTC. As protein: CASSVLGGLSYNEQFF.

The chain combines TRBV9 with TRBJ2-7; 8 bases match TRBD1. The germline CDR1 and CDR2 sequences are SGDLS and YYNGEE. The CDR3 contains 15 residues. V was pared by 0 bases and J by 1 base, with 3 bases of the junction left unmatched. DNA of the CDR3: TGTGCCAGCAGCGTAGGGACAGGGAAGTCCTACGAGCAGTACTTC. Protein: CASSVGTGKSYEQYF. The full variable domain, rest sourced from reference TRBV9 and TRBJ2-7, is DSGVTQTPKHLITATGQRVTLRCSPRSGDLSVYWYQQSLDQGLQFLIQYYNGEERAKGNILERFSAQQFPDLHSELNLSSLELGDSALYFCASSVGTGKSYEQYFGPGTRLTVT.

This clone was seen just once. V and J are TRBV11-2 and TRBJ1-6; D perhaps matches TRBD1 (6 bases). V was pared by 2 bases and J by 8 bases, with 16 bases between. The CDR3 totals 16 residues. CDR1 and CDR2 (germline): SGHAT, FQNNGV. CDR3: CASSLTPGAVDSPLHF. Here the CDR3 DNA reads TGTGCCAGCAGCTTAACCCCGGGGGCGGTTGATTCACCCCTCCACTTT.

The gene calls are TRBV25-1 and TRBJ1-1, with D possibly matching TRBD1 (5 bases). The germline V gene has CDR1 MGHDK and CDR2 SYGVNS. V was shortened by 4 bases and J by 4 bases, with 13 bases between the two germline ends. The CDR3 sequence is 14 residues long. This chain's CDR3 is CASSGWGEGTEAFF. In DNA form, the CDR3 reads TGTGCCAGCAGTGGCTGGGGCGAGGGCACTGAAGCTTTCTTT.

The chain recombines TRBV7-2 with TRBJ2-1; D is possibly TRBD2 (5 bases). The CDR3 consists of 15 residues. V lost 5 bases to trimming and J lost 2 bases, with 13 bases between them. CDR1 and CDR2 (germline): SGHTA, FQGNSA. DNA of the CDR3: TGTGCCAGCAGCCCCGCCCCCGGGGCCTACAATGAGCAGTTCTTC. It is translated as CASSPAPGAYNEQFF.

The rearrangement joins TRBV30 to TRBJ1-1; D remains unclear. The CDR3 runs to 14 residues. V gave up 3 bases and J gave up 10 bases, with 21 bases separating them. From germline, CDR1 is GTSNPN and CDR2 SVGIG (reference sequence). CDR3 amino acids: CAWRFPPGQEGAFF. CDR3 bases: TGTGCCTGGAGGTTCCCCCCAGGCCAGGAGGGAGCTTTCTTT.

This sequence joins TRBV7-2 and TRBJ2-5; D is perhaps TRBD2 (5 bases). This CDR3 is built from 13 residues. The germline V gene encodes CDR1 SGHTA and CDR2 FQGNSA. Trimming pared 1 base from V and 4 bases from J, leaving 7 bases between. The CDR3, as DNA: TGTGCCAGCAGCTTAGTTAGCGTAGAGACCCAGTACTTC. Residues: CASSLVSVETQYF.

The chain joins TRBV2 to TRBJ2-7, with 7 bases fitting TRBD1. The CDR3 consists of 13 residues. Trimming cost V 6 bases and J 5 bases; bases outside gene matches: 7. Per germline, CDR1 SNHLY and CDR2 FYNNEI. CDR3 nucleotides: TGTGCCAGCAGCCGGGACAGTATGAACGAGCAGTACTTC. Its translation is CASSRDSMNEQYF.

This clone showed up just a few times. The chain uses TRBV9 and TRBJ2-5, with TRBD2 matching 9 bases. Germline values: CDR1 SGDLS, CDR2 YYNGEE. V trimming: 0 bases; J trimming: 5 bases; junction bases outside the gene matches: 5. The CDR3 contains 15 residues. CDR3: CASSVGGRALETQYF. CDR3 bases: TGTGCCAGCAGCGTAGGCGGGAGGGCCCTCGAGACCCAGTACTTC. Variable domain in full (rest from reference TRBV9 and TRBJ2-5): DSGVTQTPKHLITATGQRVTLRCSPRSGDLSVYWYQQSLDQGLQFLIQYYNGEERAKGNILERFSAQQFPDLHSELNLSSLELGDSALYFCASSVGGRALETQYFGPGTRLLVL.

The chain uses TRBV5-1 and TRBJ1-1, with TRBD1 matching 7 bases. CDR1 and CDR2 from the germline V gene are SGHRS and YFSETQ. CDR3 length: 16 amino acids. The V segment lost 7 bases and the J segment 0 bases; nucleotides outside the gene matches: 12. The CDR3 loop reads CASRELDRALNTEAFF. As DNA, the CDR3 is TGCGCCAGCCGTGAGCTCGACAGGGCGCTGAACACTGAAGCTTTCTTT.

In its sample, this clone was seen once. V and J are TRBV28 and TRBJ1-6; D may be TRBD1 (6 bases). Trimming took off 5 bases at V and 5 bases at J, with 16 bases between the two ends. The CDR3 sequence is 16 residues long. Germline CDR1 reads MDHEN; CDR2 reads SYDVKM. CDR3 loop: CASSPYTGTNNSPLHF. The CDR3 DNA reads as TGTGCCAGCAGTCCATATACAGGGACCAATAATTCACCCCTCCACTTT.

This clone occurred once. The chain combines TRBV4-2 with TRBJ2-2; D not resolved. V was cut by 1 base and J by 0 bases, with 9 bases left in between. The germline V gene encodes CDR1 LGHNA and CDR2 YNFKEQ. CDR3 length: 16 amino acids. This chain's CDR3 is CASSQVPGSNTGELFF. The CDR3 coding sequence is TGTGCCAGCAGCCAAGTCCCGGGTTCGAACACCGGGGAGCTGTTTTTT.

The chain has TRBV11-2 and TRBJ2-3; 8 nucleotides align to TRBD2. The CDR3 runs to 15 residues. Germline V lookup: CDR1 SGHAT, CDR2 FQNNGV. Trimming removed 4 bases from V and 5 bases from J; junction bases left unmatched: 8. The CDR3: CASSSLQRELDTQYF. For the CDR3, the DNA is TGTGCCAGCAGCTCACTCCAGCGGGAGTTAGATACGCAGTATTTT.

The rearrangement joins TRBV14 to TRBJ1-1, with unresolved D. Germline CDR1 reads SGHDN; CDR2 reads FVKESK. The CDR3 length is 13 residues. V lost 4 bases and J 0 bases, leaving 6 bases between the germline ends. The CDR3 DNA is TGTGCCAGCAGCCTGTCTATGAACACTGAAGCTTTCTTT. It encodes CASSLSMNTEAFF. Supplemented by reference TRBV14 and TRBJ1-1, the full variable domain reads EAGVTQFPSHSVIEKGQTVTLRCDPISGHDNLYWYRRVMGKEIKFLLHFVKESKQDESGMPNNRFLAERTGGTYSTLKVQPAELEDSGVYFCASSLSMNTEAFFGQGTRLTVV.

J is TRBJ2-3 and V is TRBV18; the match to TRBD2 covers 9 bases. Germline CDR1 and CDR2: KGHSH and LQKENI. V lost 6 bases to trimming and J lost 3 bases; unmatched junction nucleotides: 7. The length of the CDR3 is 15 residues. The CDR3 sequence is CASSPAGGATDTQYF. CDR3 in DNA: TGTGCCAGCTCTCCGGCGGGAGGGGCAACAGATACGCAGTATTTT.

This rearrangement joins TRBV5-6 to TRBJ1-4, with TRBD1 matching over 8 bases. This CDR3 spans 16 amino acids. Germline CDR1 reads SGHDT; CDR2 reads YYEEEE. With V trimmed by 1 base and J by 5 bases, 7 bases remained unmatched. The CDR3 DNA follows: TGTGCCAGCAGCTTGTGGGGGGACAGGTTAAATGAAAAACTGTTTTTT. Its translation is CASSLWGDRLNEKLFF.

The V and J genes are TRBV2 and TRBJ1-4; 8 bases fit TRBD1. Germline-derived CDR1 and CDR2 are SNHLY and FYNNEI. Losses at the gene ends were 5 bases for V and 0 bases for J; bases not matched to a gene: 5. This CDR3 contains 16 residues. CDR3 sequence: CASSFPGQATNEKLFF. The CDR3, as DNA: TGTGCCAGCAGTTTTCCGGGACAGGCAACTAATGAAAAACTGTTTTTT.

This chain joins TRBV7-9 and TRBJ2-7; D is perhaps TRBD1 (6 bases). Germline CDR1 SEHNR, CDR2 FQNEAQ (reference sequence). The CDR3 loop spans 14 amino acids. V shed 2 bases and J shed 4 bases, with 12 bases lying between them. The CDR3 loop reads CASSLSGAGYEQYF. CDR3 DNA sequence: TGTGCCAGCAGCTTATCAGGGGCAGGGTACGAGCAGTACTTC.

J is TRBJ2-1 and V is TRBV7-2, with TRBD2 matching over 12 bases. Trimming cost V 4 bases and J 0 bases; bases outside gene matches: 7. The CDR3 runs 18 residues. The germline gives CDR1 SGHTA, CDR2 FQGNSA. The CDR3 DNA follows: TGTGCCAGCAGCTGGGGACTAGCGGGCATGGGCTCCTACAATGAGCAGTTCTTC. Protein product: CASSWGLAGMGSYNEQFF.

V usage is TRBV5-5 and J usage is TRBJ1-1; D is ambiguous. Germline CDR1 SGHKS, CDR2 YYEKEE (reference sequence). Deletions cut 1 base from V and 1 base from J, with 11 bases between. This CDR3 has 15 amino acids. The CDR3 here is CASSLPRTGNTEAFF. CDR3 coding DNA: TGTGCCAGCAGCTTGCCTCGGACGGGGAACACTGAAGCTTTCTTT.

The rearrangement joins TRBV25-1 to TRBJ2-2; 7 positions agree with TRBD2. Germline V gene sequence: CDR1 MGHDK, CDR2 SYGVNS. The CDR3 sequence is 13 residues long. V gave up 6 bases and J gave up 7 bases; unmatched junction bases: 5. The CDR3 spells CASRAGTNGELFF. Here the CDR3 DNA reads TGTGCCAGCAGGGCTGGGACTAACGGGGAGCTGTTTTTT.

The chain recombines TRBV2 with TRBJ1-6; no clear D. This CDR3 is 13 amino acids long. Trimming took off 4 bases at V and 7 bases at J, with 8 bases between the two ends. Germline-derived CDR1 and CDR2 are SNHLY and FYNNEI. The CDR3 reads CASSGTENSPLHF. CDR3 bases: TGTGCCAGCAGTGGCACAGAGAATTCACCCCTCCACTTT.

This chain joins TRBV4-3 and TRBJ2-5; TRBD2 matches 7 bases. CDR3 length equals 14 residues. Unmatched junction bases numbered 3, after V lost 2 bases and J lost 3 bases. Germline-derived CDR1 and CDR2 are LGHNA and YSLEER. The CDR3 DNA follows: TGCGCCAGCAGCCAAACGAGCGGGAAAGAGACCCAGTACTTC. Its protein product is CASSQTSGKETQYF.